These 25 T cell receptor beta chains were all obtained from the same sample, sequenced in a study of shared clonotypes between healthy human individuals. Here immunoSEQ multiplex PCR was the method, and the copy in TCRdb shows in-frame clones only, minus some. The data contain about 2 million clones, around 95% of them seen just once; the ten biggest clones take up 0.1% to 0.15%. Sample: naive CD4+ T cells sorted from blood. As to subset: CD45RA+ positively selected. The receptors stem from a man aged 18 to 29 in good health.

The rearrangement uses TRBV6-6 and TRBJ2-1; 8 bases are a match to TRBD2. Germline-derived CDR1 and CDR2 are MNHNY and SVGAGI (reference sequence). The CDR3 contains 14 residues. Trimming took 6 bases from V and 4 from J; bases not matched to a gene: 5. The CDR3, as DNA: TGTGCCAGCAGAACTCCGGGGGGGTACAATGAGCAGTTCTTC. Its protein product is CASRTPGGYNEQFF.

The chain links TRBV13 to TRBJ1-6; TRBD1 might be the D (6 bases). This CDR3 has 14 amino acids. CDR1 and CDR2 from the germline V gene are PRHDT and FYEKMQ (reference sequence). V was cut by 4 bases and J by 5 bases, with 9 bases left in between. CDR3: CASSSGVNNSPLHF. The CDR3 DNA reads as TGTGCCAGCAGCTCAGGGGTGAATAATTCACCCCTCCACTTT.

The chain is built from TRBV27 and TRBJ1-1, with 9 positions matching TRBD1. Germline CDR1 is MNHEY and CDR2 is SMNVEV (reference sequence). V was pared by 6 bases and J by 6 bases, with 5 bases of the junction left unmatched. This CDR3 is built from 13 residues. The CDR3 DNA sequence: TGTGCCAGCAGCTCACAGGGGGCTGCTGAAGCTTTCTTT. Its protein is CASSSQGAAEAFF.

The J gene is TRBJ2-1, the V gene TRBV5-6; 11 bases align to TRBD2. The CDR3 contains 15 residues. The V gene's germline CDR1 is SGHDT and CDR2 YYEEEE. The V segment lost 4 bases and the J segment 5 bases; nucleotides outside the gene matches: 5. The CDR3 is CASSQGLAVNNEQFF. In DNA, the CDR3 is TGTGCCAGCAGCCAGGGACTAGCGGTTAACAATGAGCAGTTCTTC.

This clone was counted only a few times. V and J are TRBV6-5 and TRBJ2-5; possibly TRBD1 for D (5 bases). Germline V lookup: CDR1 MNHEY, CDR2 SVGAGI. The length of the CDR3 is 13 residues. Trimming removed 6 bases at V and 2 bases at J, with 10 bases between. The CDR3 bases are TGTGCCAGCAGGAGGACACGTCAAGAGACCCAGTACTTC. It translates to CASRRTRQETQYF.

The V and J genes are TRBV19 and TRBJ2-7, with 8 bases that match TRBD1. The CDR3 has 14 amino acids. Germline V CDR1 and CDR2: LNHDA, SQIVND (reference sequence). J was trimmed by 5 bases and V by 3 bases; bases with no gene match: 6. DNA for the CDR3: TGTGCCAGTAGTATGACAGGGGATCTCGACGAGCAGTACTTC. Protein product: CASSMTGDLDEQYF.

This clone has just a few counts. The chain uses TRBV7-2 and TRBJ2-2, with TRBD2 matching 9 bases. Germline assignment: CDR1 SGHTA and CDR2 FQGNSA. J was trimmed by 3 bases and V by 0 bases; bases with no gene match: 5. The CDR3 runs 17 residues. CDR3 region: CASSLAVLAGYTGELFF. DNA of the CDR3: TGTGCCAGCAGCTTAGCTGTCCTAGCGGGGTACACCGGGGAGCTGTTTTTT.

The V gene is TRBV7-9, the J gene TRBJ1-1; D not resolved. With 2 bases removed from V and 10 bases from J, the gap between germline ends came to 11 bases. The CDR3 has 12 amino acids. From germline, CDR1 is SEHNR and CDR2 FQNEAQ (reference sequence). CDR3 sequence reads: CASSLQTSGAFF. CDR3 DNA: TGTGCCAGCAGCTTACAGACATCTGGAGCTTTCTTT.

The rearrangement joins TRBV27 to TRBJ2-5; no clear D gene. This CDR3 has 14 amino acids. From germline, CDR1 is MNHEY and CDR2 SMNVEV (reference sequence). The V end lost 3 bases, the J end lost 2 bases, and 10 bases lay between the germline ends. The CDR3 protein is CASSFSKTQETQYF. Written as DNA, the CDR3 is TGTGCCAGCAGTTTTTCTAAGACTCAAGAGACCCAGTACTTC.

This clone was seen once. This chain uses TRBV2 with TRBJ2-1; D uncertain. This CDR3 has 14 residues. With 2 bases removed from V and 8 bases from J, the gap between germline ends came to 13 bases. Per germline, CDR1 SNHLY and CDR2 FYNNEI. The chain's CDR3 is CASSELSSADEQFF. CDR3 in DNA: TGTGCCAGCAGTGAACTCTCGTCGGCCGATGAGCAGTTCTTC.

Notes on this clone: The sample carries other DNA sequences with the same CDR3. The chain employs TRBV6-5 and TRBJ1-2, with a tentative D call TRBD1 (5 bases). The V gene lost 5 bases and the J gene lost 8 bases, with 9 bases spanning the gap. The germline CDR1 and CDR2 sequences are MNHEY and SVGAGI. The CDR3 extends over 11 amino acids. The CDR3 DNA reads as TGTGCCAGCAGTCCAGGGTACGGCTACACCTTC. Its protein is CASSPGYGYTF.

The rearrangement links TRBV18 to TRBJ2-7, with TRBD2 as a possible D gene (7 bases). The CDR3 totals 15 residues. The V gene's germline CDR1 is KGHSH and CDR2 LQKENI. V shed 0 bases and J shed 6 bases, with 15 bases lying between them. This CDR3 is CASSPPGGQIAEQYF. The CDR3 nucleotides read TGTGCCAGCTCACCACCGGGGGGGCAGATCGCCGAGCAGTACTTC.

V usage is TRBV18 and J usage is TRBJ2-7; tentatively, D is TRBD1 or TRBD2 (6 bases each). With 6 bases removed from V and 5 bases from J, the gap between germline ends came to 14 bases. The CDR3 is 13 residues long. Germline values: CDR1 KGHSH, CDR2 LQKENI. CDR3 residues: CASSPSGAHEQYF. CDR3 nucleotide sequence: TGTGCCAGCTCGCCGTCGGGGGCTCACGAGCAGTACTTC.

The chain recombines TRBV30 with TRBJ1-1; a possible D gene is TRBD1 (6 bases). This CDR3 contains 15 residues. Trimming removed 4 bases at V and 11 bases at J, with 26 bases between. CDR1 is GTSNPN, CDR2 SVGIG, per germline (reference sequence). The CDR3 here is CAWTDIDRKDGRAFF. The CDR3 nucleotides read TGTGCCTGGACCGACATTGACAGGAAGGACGGCCGGGCTTTCTTT.

The genes are TRBV7-2 and TRBJ2-1; 11 bases are a match to TRBD2. Germline V gene data show CDR1 as SGHTA and CDR2 as FQGNSA. V was clipped by 6 bases and J by 0 bases; unmatched bases: 1. This CDR3 has 15 residues. The CDR3 DNA follows: TGTGCCAGCAGTACTAGCGGGAGCTCCTACAATGAGCAGTTCTTC. Amino acids: CASSTSGSSYNEQFF. The complete variable domain, with remaining parts taken from reference TRBV7-2 and TRBJ2-1, reads GAGVSQSPSNKVTEKGKDVELRCDPISGHTALYWYRQSLGQGLEFLIYFQGNSAPDKSGLPSDRFSAERTGGSVSTLTIQRTQQEDSAVYLCASSTSGSSYNEQFFGPGTRLTVL.

The V gene is TRBV14, the J gene TRBJ1-4; a possible D gene is TRBD1 (6 bases). Trimming took 5 bases from V and 0 from J, leaving 19 bases between them. The CDR3 is 18 amino acids. The germline CDR1 and CDR2 sequences are SGHDN and FVKESK. This chain's CDR3 is CASSTLTAGTTTNEKLFF. Written as DNA, the CDR3 is TGTGCCAGCAGCACACTAACAGCCGGGACAACAACTAATGAAAAACTGTTTTTT. Full variable domain (outside the CDR3, taken from reference TRBV14 and TRBJ1-4): EAGVTQFPSHSVIEKGQTVTLRCDPISGHDNLYWYRRVMGKEIKFLLHFVKESKQDESGMPNNRFLAERTGGTYSTLKVQPAELEDSGVYFCASSTLTAGTTTNEKLFFGSGTQLSVL.

This sequence joins TRBV28 and TRBJ1-2; D not resolved. V lost 6 bases to trimming and J lost 7 bases, with 24 bases between them. This CDR3 comprises 16 residues. Germline CDR1 reads MDHEN; CDR2 reads SYDVKM. CDR3 sequence reads: CASRLKDSSIRSGYTF. CDR3 DNA: TGTGCCAGCAGACTTAAGGACTCAAGCATTCGAAGTGGCTACACCTTC.

The chain carries TRBV4-2 and TRBJ1-5; D perhaps matches TRBD1 (6 bases). This CDR3 spans 15 amino acids. Per germline, CDR1 LGHNA and CDR2 YNFKEQ. Trimming cost V 1 base and J 5 bases, with 12 bases left between them. The CDR3 reads CASSQGTDKDQPQHF. CDR3 nucleotides: TGTGCCAGCAGCCAAGGGACAGACAAAGATCAGCCCCAGCATTTT.

As for this clone: At one boundary the junction diverges from the germline segment, which might be a read error. The V call is TRBV30, the J call TRBJ2-5, with 8 nucleotides matching TRBD2. CDR3 length: 14 amino acids. Germline V gene lookup returns CDR1 GTSNPN and CDR2 SVGIG (reference sequence). The CDR3, as DNA: TGTGCCTGGAGATTGAGCGGGAGCGGAGAGGCCCAGTACTTC. The encoded protein is CAWRLSGSGEAQYF.

The chain uses TRBV5-1 and TRBJ2-5; D unclear. The CDR3 covers 13 residues. Germline V gene lookup returns CDR1 SGHRS and CDR2 YFSETQ. The V gene lost 5 bases and the J gene lost 5 bases, with 13 bases spanning the gap. The CDR3 region has the DNA TGCGCCAGCAGAAGCGTCCCTGGGGAGACCCAGTACTTC. It yields the protein CASRSVPGETQYF.

This clone has only one observation. CDR3: CASSPPGVYEQYF. CDR3 nucleotide sequence: TGTGCCAGCAGCCCCCCGGGCGTATACGAGCAGTACTTC. The chain links TRBV7-9 to TRBJ2-7; no clear D gene. The germline V gene has CDR1 SEHNR and CDR2 FQNEAQ (reference sequence). V was cut by 5 bases and J by 4 bases, with 12 bases left in between. The CDR3 length is 13 residues.

In this sample, this clone turned up once. The chain combines TRBV5-1 with TRBJ1-1, with D uncertain. CDR3 size: 13 residues. Germline V gives CDR1 SGHRS, CDR2 YFSETQ. Trimming shortened V by 4 bases and J by 7 bases, and 14 bases separated the two germline ends. CDR3 protein: CASSRTVEGEAFF. The CDR3 coding sequence is TGCGCCAGCAGCCGGACGGTCGAAGGTGAAGCTTTCTTT. Looking up the rest from reference TRBV5-1 and TRBJ1-1 gives the full variable domain: KAGVTQTPRYLIKTRGQQVTLSCSPISGHRSVSWYQQTPGQGLQFLFEYFSETQRNKGNFPGRFSGRQFSNSRSEMNVSTLELGDSALYLCASSRTVEGEAFFGQGTRLTVV.

Of note for this clone: A read error may be the cause here, since a much bigger clone is one base away. Other DNA sequences in the sample encode the same CDR3. The rearrangement uses TRBV7-9 and TRBJ1-1, with D perhaps matching TRBD1 (5 bases). The CDR3 loop spans 13 amino acids. The germline V gene has CDR1 SEHNR and CDR2 FQNEAQ (reference sequence). With 5 bases removed from V and 1 base from J, the gap between germline ends came to 8 bases. The chain's CDR3 is CASSRTGNTEAFF. For the CDR3, the DNA is TGTGCCAGCAGCCGTACAGGGAACACTGAAGCTTTCTTT.

The V gene is TRBV6-1, the J gene TRBJ1-2; TRBD1 might be the D (6 bases). Deletions cut 7 bases from V and 8 bases from J, with 20 bases between. CDR3 length: 14 residues. Per germline, CDR1 MNHNS and CDR2 SASEGT. The CDR3 DNA reads as TGTGCCAGCACCAGTATGAGTCAGGGACAAGGCTACACCTTC. As protein: CASTSMSQGQGYTF.

The chain employs TRBV2 and TRBJ1-3; D ambiguous. The germline V gene has CDR1 SNHLY and CDR2 FYNNEI. This CDR3 is built from 17 residues. Trimming cost V 1 base and J 3 bases, with 16 bases left between them. The CDR3 loop is CASSEVVWQSGGNTIYF. The DNA of the CDR3 is TGTGCCAGCAGTGAAGTGGTTTGGCAGTCGGGTGGAAACACCATATATTTT.